Listed here are 32 T cell receptor beta chains from one sample, sequenced in a study of CD8+ T cells in alopecia areata. Described treatment: oral pan-JAK inhibitor, 5-10 mg twice daily. In each case, RNA was isolated and then reverse transcribed into cDNA as the sequencing template. Here immunoSEQ multiplex PCR was the method, and the copy in TCRdb shows in-frame clones only, minus some. The data contain 150,000 to 200,000 clones, around 50% of them singletons. The sequences come from CD8+ T cells sorted from blood, collected at week 24, from a patient treated with tofacitinib. Receptors originate from a human donor with alopecia areata.

This clone was detected once. V gene TRBV27 combines with J gene TRBJ2-5, with no clear D. Trimming stripped 5 bases from V and 4 bases from J, with 14 bases between. Germline loops: CDR1 MNHEY, CDR2 SMNVEV (reference sequence). The CDR3 is made up of 14 amino acids. The CDR3 is CASSGPGRRETQYF. The DNA for the CDR3 is TGTGCCAGCAGTGGACCGGGTAGGAGAGAGACCCAGTACTTC.

The chain combines TRBV10-3 with TRBJ1-1; D is ambiguous. The CDR3 is 12 residues long. Per the germline V gene, CDR1 is ENHRY and CDR2 is SYGVKD. Trimming stripped 6 bases from V and 1 base from J, with 6 bases between. CDR3 sequence reads: CAISPSNTEAFF. The CDR3 DNA reads TGTGCCATCAGCCCCTCGAACACTGAAGCTTTCTTT.

This chain connects TRBV5-1 to TRBJ2-2, with a weak D call TRBD1 (5 bases). There are 14 residues in the CDR3. CDR1 is SGHRS and CDR2 is YFSETQ in the germline V gene. Trimming shortened V by 4 bases and J by 0 bases, and 7 bases separated the two germline ends. The CDR3 spells CASSPGTNTGELFF. CDR3 coding DNA: TGCGCCAGCAGCCCAGGGACGAACACCGGGGAGCTGTTTTTT.

The chain joins TRBV29-1 to TRBJ2-2; possibly TRBD1 for D (6 bases). V lost 7 bases, J lost 3 bases, and 12 bases lay in between. The CDR3 totals 13 residues. Germline assignment: CDR1 SQVTM and CDR2 ANQGSEA. CDR3 DNA: TGCAGCGCCGTTTCAGGGGACACCGGGGAGCTGTTTTTT. Its translation is CSAVSGDTGELFF.

The chain has TRBV19 and TRBJ1-1; D is possibly TRBD1 (5 bases). The CDR3 runs to 15 residues. Germline V gene sequence: CDR1 LNHDA, CDR2 SQIVND (reference sequence). V was clipped by 6 bases and J by 1 base, with 15 bases between them. CDR3 DNA: TGTGCCAGTAGGGCATCCCAAAGGGGGAACACTGAAGCTTTCTTT. Its protein is CASRASQRGNTEAFF.

The V and J genes are TRBV4-2 and TRBJ2-7, with a possible D match to TRBD2 (6 bases). The CDR3 extends over 13 amino acids. Between the trimmed V and J ends, which lost 3 bases and 2 bases, there was a span of 8 bases. Germline assignment: CDR1 LGHNA and CDR2 YNFKEQ. Written as DNA, the CDR3 is TGTGCCAGCAGCCACGGGGGAGCCTACGAGCAGTACTTC. Protein sequence: CASSHGGAYEQYF.

This clone was detected a few times. This CDR3 is CASSLKGTVFF. CDR3 coding DNA: TGTGCCAGCAGCTTGAAAGGGACAGTGTTCTTC. This chain uses TRBV5-6 with TRBJ2-1; 7 nucleotides align to TRBD1. V lost 1 base, J lost 15 bases, and 4 bases stayed unmatched. This CDR3 has 11 amino acids. Germline V gives CDR1 SGHDT, CDR2 YYEEEE. Together with reference TRBV5-6 and TRBJ2-1, the CDR3 gives the full variable domain: DAGVTQSPTHLIKTRGQQVTLRCSPKSGHDTVSWYQQALGQGPQFIFQYYEEEERQRGNFPDRFSGHQFPNYSSELNVNALLLGDSALYLCASSLKGTVFFGPGTRLTVL.

This clone was recorded once. The chain uses TRBV30 and TRBJ2-2; 8 bases fit TRBD2. The trim removed 5 bases at V and 4 bases at J, leaving 9 bases unmatched. The CDR3 sequence is 15 residues long. From germline, CDR1 is GTSNPN and CDR2 SVGIG (reference sequence). The CDR3 DNA reads as TGTGCCTGGGGTTCCGGGACTAGTCCCACCGGGGAGCTGTTTTTT. Residues: CAWGSGTSPTGELFF.

The sample holds a few counts of this clone. The rearrangement links TRBV7-8 to TRBJ2-1; D is ambiguous. The CDR3 has 12 amino acids. Trimming left V 6 bases short and J 7 bases short, with 10 bases between. CDR1 is SGHVS and CDR2 is FQNEAQ in the germline V gene. CDR3 loop: CASSRPRNEQFF. The DNA of the CDR3 is TGTGCCAGCAGTCGACCCCGGAATGAGCAGTTCTTC.

The genes are TRBV30 and TRBJ2-1; unclear D gene. Per the germline V gene, CDR1 is GTSNPN and CDR2 is SVGIG (reference sequence). The V end was cut by 2 bases, the J end by 3 bases, with 14 bases between. The CDR3 covers 15 residues. DNA for the CDR3: TGTGCCTGGAGTCTAGTACTTTTGGGCTACAATGAGCAGTTCTTC. It translates to CAWSLVLLGYNEQFF.

V and J are TRBV23-1 and TRBJ2-7; D is undetermined. TRBV23-1 is sorted into the ORF group, with uncertain function. CDR3 size: 16 residues. Between the trimmed V and J ends, which lost 11 bases and 4 bases, there was a span of 27 bases. The CDR3 loop reads CAYPETGYMVRYEQYF. In nucleotides, the CDR3 is TGCGCCTACCCGGAAACGGGCTACATGGTGCGGTACGAGCAGTACTTC.

This chain connects TRBV19 to TRBJ2-6; no definite D call. Germline V gene sequence: CDR1 LNHDA, CDR2 SQIVND (reference sequence). The CDR3 consists of 14 residues. V lost 5 bases and J lost 0, with 5 bases in between. The CDR3 DNA sequence: TGTGCCAGTAGTGCCCTCTCTGGGGCCAACGTCCTGACTTTC. The encoded protein is CASSALSGANVLTF. Full variable domain (rest looked up from reference TRBV19 and TRBJ2-6): DGGITQSPKYLFRKEGQNVTLSCEQNLNHDAMYWYRQDPGQGLRLIYYSQIVNDFQKGDIAEGYSVSREKKESFPLTVTSAQKNPTAFYLCASSALSGANVLTFGAGSRLTVL.

The gene calls are TRBV28 and TRBJ2-5, with D unclear. Trimming left V 7 bases short and J 1 base short, with 13 bases between. The CDR3 has 14 residues. CDR1 and CDR2 from the germline V gene are MDHEN and SYDVKM. CDR3 in DNA: TGTGCCAGCACCCCTCCCCAGACCCAAGAGACCCAGTACTTC. Translation gives CASTPPQTQETQYF.

This clone occurred a few times. The chain combines TRBV29-1 with TRBJ1-2; no reliable D call. V dropped 3 bases and J dropped 5 bases, with 10 bases sitting between them. The germline V gene encodes CDR1 SQVTM and CDR2 ANQGSEA. The CDR3 length is 12 residues. In DNA form, the CDR3 reads TGCAGCGTTGAGTCATGGGAATATGGCTACACCTTC. Protein: CSVESWEYGYTF.

The gene calls are TRBV6-5 and TRBJ1-6; D is perhaps TRBD1 (6 bases). Germline V gene data show CDR1 as MNHEY and CDR2 as SVGAGI. This CDR3 is 14 amino acids long. V lost 7 bases and J lost 10, with 17 bases in between. The CDR3 spells CASNTDRWESPLHF. Here the CDR3 DNA reads TGTGCCAGCAACACCGACAGGTGGGAATCACCCCTCCACTTT.

This clone was found a few times. The V and J genes are TRBV5-5 and TRBJ1-1, with D perhaps matching TRBD1 (6 bases). This CDR3 is 14 amino acids long. The germline V gene encodes CDR1 SGHKS and CDR2 YYEKEE (reference sequence). Trimming cost V 2 bases and J 11 bases, with 19 bases left between them. DNA of the CDR3: TGTGCCAGCAGCTTTGGGGGCGGAAGCTTTTGGGCTTTCTTT. Translation gives CASSFGGGSFWAFF. The complete variable domain, with remaining parts taken from reference TRBV5-5 and TRBJ1-1, reads DAGVTQSPTHLIKTRGQQVTLRCSPISGHKSVSWYQQVLGQGPQFIFQYYEKEERGRGNFPDRFSARQFPNYSSELNVNALLLGDSALYLCASSFGGGSFWAFFGQGTRLTVV.

This clone appeared a few times. The chain uses TRBV10-3 and TRBJ2-1; 10 nucleotides agree with TRBD2. The CDR3 runs to 14 residues. V shed 11 bases and J 8 bases; nucleotides not matched to a gene: 12. Per the germline V gene, CDR1 is ENHRY and CDR2 is SYGVKD. The CDR3 protein is CASHSGGTLYEQFF. The DNA for the CDR3 is TGTGCCTCCCATAGCGGGGGGACCCTGTATGAGCAGTTCTTC.

The chain carries TRBV2 and TRBJ2-7; the D gene is possibly TRBD1 (5 bases). V shed 4 bases and J shed 6 bases, with 10 bases lying between them. The CDR3 totals 12 residues. Germline CDR1 is SNHLY and CDR2 is FYNNEI. The CDR3 spells CASSGRVFEQYF. The CDR3 coding sequence is TGTGCCAGCAGTGGCAGGGTGTTCGAGCAGTACTTC.

V is TRBV2 and J is TRBJ1-6; D gene ambiguous. The germline V gene has CDR1 SNHLY and CDR2 FYNNEI. This CDR3 has 15 amino acids. Trimming pared 2 bases from V and 7 bases from J, leaving 12 bases between. The CDR3 region has the DNA TGTGCCAGCAGTGAATCCGGGCTGCCGAATTCACCCCTCCACTTT. Residues: CASSESGLPNSPLHF.

This chain uses TRBV4-1 with TRBJ1-5, with D maybe TRBD1 (6 bases). This CDR3 region has 15 residues. Trimming took 2 bases from V and 2 from J, leaving 10 bases between them. The germline V gene encodes CDR1 MGHRA and CDR2 YSYEKL. The CDR3 loop reads CASSQRRQGNQPQHF. CDR3 DNA sequence: TGCGCCAGCAGCCAACGAAGACAGGGCAATCAGCCCCAGCATTTT.

The chain uses TRBV30 and TRBJ2-7; 11 nucleotides line up with TRBD1. The length of the CDR3 is 16 residues. Germline V gives CDR1 GTSNPN, CDR2 SVGIG (reference sequence). V shed 0 bases and J 7 bases; nucleotides not matched to a gene: 11. CDR3 bases: TGTGCCTGGAGTGTAGGTGAGATGGACAGGGGGCAGGAGCAGTACTTC. As protein: CAWSVGEMDRGQEQYF.

This chain uses TRBV4-1 with TRBJ2-7; D gene unclear. This CDR3 is built from 13 residues. The germline V gene encodes CDR1 MGHRA and CDR2 YSYEKL. Trimming removed 4 bases from V and 5 bases from J, with 12 bases in between. CDR3 nucleotide sequence: TGCGCCAGCAGCCCAAGGCTGGCCCACGAGCAGTACTTC. The encoded protein is CASSPRLAHEQYF.

V usage is TRBV6-5 and J usage is TRBJ2-3, with 8 positions matching TRBD2. This CDR3 is 15 amino acids long. V was clipped by 6 bases and J by 2 bases; unmatched bases: 7. Germline CDR1 MNHEY, CDR2 SVGAGI. The chain's CDR3 is CASSKTSVITDTQYF. CDR3 nucleotides: TGTGCCAGCAGCAAGACTAGCGTGATCACAGATACGCAGTATTTT.

The chain uses TRBV7-9 and TRBJ2-3; the match to TRBD1 covers 7 bases. There are 15 residues in the CDR3. The J segment lost 2 bases and the V segment lost 5 bases, leaving 7 bases of the junction unmatched. Germline values: CDR1 SEHNR, CDR2 FQNEAQ (reference sequence). CDR3 nucleotides: TGTGCCAGCAGCGAACAGGGGTACTACACAGATACGCAGTATTTT. It is translated as CASSEQGYYTDTQYF.

The rearrangement links TRBV27 to TRBJ2-7; D is perhaps TRBD1 (6 bases). The CDR3 runs to 14 residues. Trimming shortened V by 1 base and J by 5 bases, and 12 bases separated the two germline ends. Germline loops: CDR1 MNHEY, CDR2 SMNVEV (reference sequence). CDR3 residues: CASSLLQGVNEQYF. The CDR3 nucleotides are TGTGCCAGCAGTTTATTACAGGGTGTAAACGAGCAGTACTTC.

This clone turned up a few times. V and J are TRBV4-1 and TRBJ2-1; D not resolved. The CDR3 contains 14 residues. Trimming left V 1 base short and J 6 bases short, with 10 bases between. Germline loops: CDR1 MGHRA, CDR2 YSYEKL. The CDR3 DNA reads as TGCGCCAGCAGCCAAGGGACGAAGGCCAATGAGCAGTTCTTC. Its protein is CASSQGTKANEQFF.

This chain links TRBV6-5 with TRBJ2-3; D is uncertain. CDR1 is MNHEY and CDR2 is SVGAGI in the germline V gene. V was pared by 0 bases and J by 6 bases, with 7 bases between. CDR3 size: 13 residues. The CDR3 nucleotides read TGTGCCAGCAGTTACTCGATTGCGGATACGCAGTATTTT. Its protein product is CASSYSIADTQYF.

This clone has only a few counts. CDR3 amino acids: CASSPTLGGTQETQYF. CDR3 DNA: TGTGCCAGCAGCCCAACGTTGGGGGGCACCCAAGAGACCCAGTACTTC. The chain carries TRBV7-2 and TRBJ2-5, with D perhaps TRBD1 or TRBD2 (6 bases each). Germline V gene sequence: CDR1 SGHTA, CDR2 FQGNSA. This CDR3 is built from 16 residues. Trimming stripped 5 bases from V and 1 base from J, with 17 bases between.

The chain carries TRBV30 and TRBJ2-3; tentatively, D is TRBD1 or TRBD2 (5 bases each). The CDR3 is made up of 15 amino acids. Between the trimmed V and J ends, which lost 5 bases and 5 bases, there was a span of 20 bases. Germline CDR1 is GTSNPN and CDR2 is SVGIG (reference sequence). The CDR3 sequence is CAWQRVGAQEDTQYF. The CDR3 DNA reads TGTGCCTGGCAGAGGGTTGGGGCCCAAGAAGATACGCAGTATTTT.

V is TRBV30 and J is TRBJ2-7, with D perhaps matching TRBD1 or TRBD2 (5 bases each). V was trimmed by 4 bases and J by 6 bases, leaving 16 bases between them. The CDR3 is 13 amino acids. The V gene's germline CDR1 is GTSNPN and CDR2 SVGIG (reference sequence). CDR3 sequence (DNA): TGTGCCTGGACGGGGCAGGGTGAGGTCGAGCAGTACTTC. Translation gives CAWTGQGEVEQYF. The variable domain in full, with the rest retrieved from reference TRBV30 and TRBJ2-7, is SQTIHQWPATLVQPVGSPLSLECTVEGTSNPNLYWYRQAAGRGLQLLFYSVGIGQISSEVPQNLSASRPQDRQFILSSKKLLLSDSGFYLCAWTGQGEVEQYFGPGTRLTVT.

This clone was seen just once. The chain uses TRBV5-6 and TRBJ1-5; D is undetermined. This CDR3 is 13 amino acids long. V lost 4 bases and J lost 9, with 14 bases in between. Germline V gene sequence: CDR1 SGHDT, CDR2 YYEEEE. The CDR3 DNA sequence: TGTGCCAGCAGCCCGGGCCGAATGGGGCCCCAGCATTTT. This translates into CASSPGRMGPQHF.

CDR3 nucleotides: TGTGCCTCGGGACTAGCGGGGGGGCGGTTCACGGATGAGCAGTTCTTC. Its translation: CASGLAGGRFTDEQFF. The V call is TRBV30, the J call TRBJ2-1; 16 bases map to TRBD2. The CDR3 runs to 16 residues. The V gene's germline CDR1 is GTSNPN and CDR2 SVGIG (reference sequence). The junction had 11 bases not matched to a gene; V was cut back by 7 bases and J by 8 bases.